The 30 T cell receptor beta chains below all came from one sample that was sequenced in a study of cytomegalovirus exposure and HLA in healthy donors. Use of 60 Vbeta and 13 Jbeta primers characterized the PCR. The protocol was immunoSEQ multiplex PCR, while the TCRdb copy is restricted to in-frame clones and leaves out a portion. The data contain more than 130,000 clones, roughly three quarters of them singletons. The specimen was PBMCs. The source of these receptors is a woman between 50 and 59 years old in good health and CMV-seronegative.

This clone was recorded at least ten times. The chain joins TRBV6-6 to TRBJ2-7, with 9 positions matching TRBD1. CDR1 MNHNY and CDR2 SVGAGI come from the germline V gene (reference sequence). V gave up 6 bases and J gave up 3 bases; unmatched junction bases: 12. The CDR3 contains 16 residues. The CDR3 loop reads CASRRTGDVGGYEQYF. The CDR3 region has the DNA TGTGCCAGCAGAAGGACAGGGGATGTCGGAGGCTACGAGCAGTACTTC.

V is TRBV7-9 and J is TRBJ2-5, with 10 positions matching TRBD1. In germline, CDR1 is SEHNR, CDR2 FQNEAQ (reference sequence). The CDR3 sequence is 15 residues long. After removal of 5 bases from V and 4 bases from J, the junction contained 7 bases not matched to a gene. The CDR3 nucleotides read TGTGCCAGCAGCCCCCAGACAGGGGGCGGAGAGACCCAGTACTTC. Translation gives CASSPQTGGGETQYF.

The sample holds a few counts of this clone. This chain uses TRBV11-2 with TRBJ1-2, with 7 bases lining up with TRBD1. The CDR3 is 13 residues long. The V gene end was trimmed by 4 bases and the J gene end by 8 bases; junction bases not matched to a gene: 7. Germline loops: CDR1 SGHAT, CDR2 FQNNGV. The CDR3 here is CASSYQGVVGYTF. CDR3 nucleotide sequence: TGTGCCAGCAGCTACCAGGGGGTAGTCGGCTACACCTTC.

The chain carries TRBV13 and TRBJ2-3; TRBD2 might be the D (5 bases). Germline V lookup: CDR1 PRHDT, CDR2 FYEKMQ (reference sequence). Trimming removed 5 bases at V and 0 bases at J, with 12 bases between. The CDR3 totals 15 residues. The CDR3 region has the DNA TGTGCCAGCAGCCCGGCGGGCACCAGCACAGATACGCAGTATTTT. Protein: CASSPAGTSTDTQYF.

V and J are TRBV27 and TRBJ2-7; 7 nucleotides line up with TRBD1. Germline loops: CDR1 MNHEY, CDR2 SMNVEV (reference sequence). The CDR3 has 15 amino acids. V lost 0 bases to trimming and J lost 2 bases; unmatched junction nucleotides: 4. DNA for the CDR3: TGTGCCAGCAGTTTATCGACGACAGGGACCTACGAGCAGTACTTC. It specifies CASSLSTTGTYEQYF.

DNA for the CDR3: TGTGCCAGCAGCGCCTCGGGACAGGGCATCCACACCGGGGAGCTGTTTTTT. It encodes CASSASGQGIHTGELFF. The V gene is TRBV9, the J gene TRBJ2-2; 9 bases fit TRBD1. CDR1 is SGDLS, CDR2 YYNGEE, per germline. This CDR3 spans 17 amino acids. V shed 3 bases and J 3 bases; nucleotides not matched to a gene: 9.

V gene TRBV5-5 combines with J gene TRBJ2-4; weak D call: TRBD1 (6 bases). The germline V and J ends were trimmed by 1 base and 6 bases, with 11 bases remaining between them. There are 14 residues in the CDR3. Germline CDR1 and CDR2: SGHKS and YYEKEE (reference sequence). Here the CDR3 DNA reads TGTGCCAGCAGCTTGATACAGGGTCGAAACATTCAGTACTTC. Translating gives CASSLIQGRNIQYF.

The chain carries TRBV6-5 and TRBJ2-7; D is undetermined. Trimming removed 6 bases at V and 2 bases at J, with 8 bases between. Germline V lookup: CDR1 MNHEY, CDR2 SVGAGI. The CDR3 runs 12 residues. The CDR3 bases are TGTGCCAGCAGGAAAAACACCTACGAGCAGTACTTC. Amino acids: CASRKNTYEQYF.

The V call is TRBV19, the J call TRBJ1-2; D gene ambiguous. The CDR3 extends over 16 amino acids. The germline V gene has CDR1 LNHDA and CDR2 SQIVND (reference sequence). Trimming took off 3 bases at V and 4 bases at J, with 18 bases between the two ends. CDR3 in amino acids: CASSIRAERAGYGYTF. DNA of the CDR3: TGTGCCAGTAGTATTAGGGCAGAGAGGGCCGGCTATGGCTACACCTTC. The full variable domain, with the rest looked up from reference TRBV19 and TRBJ1-2, is DGGITQSPKYLFRKEGQNVTLSCEQNLNHDAMYWYRQDPGQGLRLIYYSQIVNDFQKGDIAEGYSVSREKKESFPLTVTSAQKNPTAFYLCASSIRAERAGYGYTFGSGTRLTVV.

This chain links TRBV10-1 with TRBJ1-1; TRBD1 might be the D (6 bases). The germline V gene has CDR1 WNHNN and CDR2 SYGVQD (reference sequence). This CDR3 is 13 amino acids long. V lost 3 bases and J lost 1, with 6 bases in between. The CDR3 here is CASSEQGNTEAFF. CDR3 in DNA: TGCGCCAGCAGTGAACAGGGGAACACTGAAGCTTTCTTT.

The DNA for the CDR3 is TGTGCCAGCATTGACAGGGCGAGCTCTGGAAACACCATATATTTT. Encoded protein: CASIDRASSGNTIYF. The rearrangement uses TRBV6-6 and TRBJ1-3; 7 bases line up with TRBD1. The CDR3 is 15 residues long. Germline CDR1 reads MNHNY; CDR2 reads SVGAGI (reference sequence). The V segment lost 7 bases and the J segment 0 bases; nucleotides outside the gene matches: 6.

The gene calls are TRBV7-6 and TRBJ1-1; weak D call: TRBD1 (6 bases). Trimming removed 5 bases at V and 1 base at J, with 14 bases between. This CDR3 comprises 15 residues. Germline V lookup: CDR1 SGHVS, CDR2 FNYEAQ. The CDR3 sequence: CASSPSTGQNTEAFF. The DNA for the CDR3 is TGTGCCAGCAGCCCTTCGACAGGTCAGAACACTGAAGCTTTCTTT.

This sequence joins TRBV14 and TRBJ1-6, with TRBD1 as a possible D gene (5 bases). Germline V gene sequence: CDR1 SGHDN, CDR2 FVKESK. The CDR3 has 15 amino acids. V lost 0 bases and J 6 bases, leaving 9 bases between the germline ends. In DNA, the CDR3 is TGTGCCAGCAGCCAAGAATTGGGGGGTAATTCACCCCTCCACTTT. Its protein is CASSQELGGNSPLHF. The variable domain in full, with the rest retrieved from reference TRBV14 and TRBJ1-6, is EAGVTQFPSHSVIEKGQTVTLRCDPISGHDNLYWYRRVMGKEIKFLLHFVKESKQDESGMPNNRFLAERTGGTYSTLKVQPAELEDSGVYFCASSQELGGNSPLHFGNGTRLTVT.

This chain joins TRBV10-2 and TRBJ2-2; tentatively, D is TRBD1 (6 bases). This CDR3 is 15 amino acids long. V dropped 7 bases and J dropped 3 bases, with 15 bases sitting between them. Germline values: CDR1 WSHSY, CDR2 SAAADI. The CDR3 here is CASNPTGSDTGELFF. The CDR3 DNA follows: TGCGCCAGCAACCCCACAGGGTCGGACACCGGGGAGCTGTTTTTT.

The chain uses TRBV29-1 and TRBJ2-5; 8 bases agree with TRBD1. V gave up 2 bases and J gave up 5 bases; unmatched junction bases: 13. The CDR3 has 16 residues. The germline V gene encodes CDR1 SQVTM and CDR2 ANQGSEA. CDR3 DNA sequence: TGCAGCGTTGAAAGGTTTGGGGCAGGGGGCGATGAGACCCAGTACTTC. Its translation: CSVERFGAGGDETQYF.

V gene TRBV9 combines with J gene TRBJ2-7; D remains ambiguous. V was clipped by 0 bases and J by 6 bases, with 10 bases between them. The germline V gene has CDR1 SGDLS and CDR2 YYNGEE. The CDR3 extends over 13 amino acids. This CDR3 is CASSVVTTSEQYF. For the CDR3, the DNA is TGTGCCAGCAGCGTAGTCACAACCTCCGAGCAGTACTTC.

The chain recombines TRBV28 with TRBJ1-1, with D unresolved. CDR3 length: 15 amino acids. Germline loops: CDR1 MDHEN, CDR2 SYDVKM. V lost 4 bases and J lost 0, with 12 bases in between. CDR3 loop: CASSSVVRVNTEAFF. CDR3 coding DNA: TGTGCCAGCAGTTCCGTGGTACGGGTGAACACTGAAGCTTTCTTT. Full variable domain (outside the CDR3, taken from reference TRBV28 and TRBJ1-1): DVKVTQSSRYLVKRTGEKVFLECVQDMDHENMFWYRQDPGLGLRLIYFSYDVKMKEKGDIPEGYSVSREKKERFSLILESASTNQTSMYLCASSSVVRVNTEAFFGQGTRLTVV.

This sequence joins TRBV7-2 and TRBJ1-6; TRBD1 matches 7 bases. This CDR3 is built from 16 residues. Germline lookup yields CDR1 SGHTA and CDR2 FQGNSA. V gave up 4 bases and J gave up 9 bases; unmatched junction bases: 12. The CDR3: CASSSYPGQEGSPLHF. The CDR3 nucleotides are TGTGCCAGCAGCTCATATCCCGGACAGGAGGGTTCACCCCTCCACTTT.

On this clone: The identical CDR3 is also encoded by other nucleotide sequences in the sample. The V gene is TRBV4-2, the J gene TRBJ2-7; TRBD2 might be the D (5 bases). This CDR3 is built from 14 residues. CDR1 and CDR2 (germline): LGHNA, YNFKEQ. Trimming removed 0 bases at V and 3 bases at J, with 9 bases between. CDR3 protein: CASSQDTRGYEQYF. CDR3 bases: TGTGCCAGCAGCCAAGATACCCGGGGCTACGAGCAGTACTTC.

The gene calls are TRBV4-2 and TRBJ1-5; D perhaps matches TRBD1 (6 bases). Trimming shortened V by 0 bases and J by 6 bases, and 9 bases separated the two germline ends. The CDR3 totals 14 residues. The germline V gene encodes CDR1 LGHNA and CDR2 YNFKEQ. The CDR3 sequence is CASSQDTGRQPQHF. The CDR3 nucleotides are TGTGCCAGCAGCCAAGACACAGGGCGTCAGCCCCAGCATTTT.

This chain joins TRBV27 and TRBJ1-4; maybe TRBD1 (5 bases). The CDR3 length is 15 residues. Germline lookup yields CDR1 MNHEY and CDR2 SMNVEV (reference sequence). The V and J ends lost 6 bases and 5 bases respectively, with 16 bases between them. CDR3 sequence reads: CASSRQTGENEKLFF. CDR3 nucleotides: TGTGCCAGCAGCCGACAGACGGGAGAGAATGAAAAACTGTTTTTT.

The chain carries TRBV6-5 and TRBJ1-2, with TRBD1 identical over 10 bases. Germline-derived CDR1 and CDR2 are MNHEY and SVGAGI. J lost 6 bases, V lost 5 bases, and 9 bases had no gene match. The CDR3 contains 15 residues. CDR3 in DNA: TGTGCCAGCAGTACCACCCGGGACAGGGGAGATGGCTACACCTTC. It encodes CASSTTRDRGDGYTF.

This chain joins TRBV9 and TRBJ2-7; a weak D match, TRBD1 (6 bases). CDR1 SGDLS and CDR2 YYNGEE come from the germline V gene. The CDR3 consists of 15 residues. Trimming shortened V by 0 bases and J by 4 bases, and 14 bases separated the two germline ends. The CDR3 loop reads CASSVVPGAGYEQYF. CDR3 in DNA: TGTGCCAGCAGCGTAGTACCAGGGGCTGGATACGAGCAGTACTTC.

V is TRBV30 and J is TRBJ1-1, with a possible D match to TRBD1 (5 bases). The V gene lost 1 base and the J gene lost 4 bases, with 16 bases spanning the gap. This CDR3 is built from 15 residues. The V gene's germline CDR1 is GTSNPN and CDR2 SVGIG (reference sequence). CDR3 in DNA: TGTGCCTGGAGTGCCGGAGGGGAGGGAGGCACTGAAGCTTTCTTT. Its translation is CAWSAGGEGGTEAFF.

The J gene is TRBJ1-5, the V gene TRBV29-1; a possible D gene is TRBD1 (5 bases). The CDR3 runs 13 residues. The germline gives CDR1 SQVTM, CDR2 ANQGSEA. V lost 4 bases, J lost 9 bases, and 16 bases lay in between. As DNA, the CDR3 is TGCAGCGTTGGGAGTCAGGGTAATACGCCCCAGCATTTT. As protein: CSVGSQGNTPQHF.

In this sample, this clone turned up a few times. The chain is built from TRBV5-4 and TRBJ2-1, with 13 bases aligning to TRBD2. The trim removed 4 bases at V and 7 bases at J, leaving 5 bases unmatched. CDR1 is SGHNT, CDR2 YYREEE, per germline (reference sequence). There are 15 residues in the CDR3. CDR3 in DNA: TGTGCCAGCAGCCCCACTAGCGGGGGGGCGAATGAGCAGTTCTTC. Translated: CASSPTSGGANEQFF.

The table lists this clone with a few counts. The chain uses TRBV6-5 and TRBJ1-5, with no clear D. V was trimmed by 8 bases and J by 0 bases, leaving 11 bases between them. Looked up from germline, CDR1 is MNHEY and CDR2 is SVGAGI. The CDR3 covers 14 residues. CDR3 sequence reads: CASAGSHSNQPQHF. CDR3 DNA: TGTGCCAGCGCCGGGTCCCATAGCAATCAGCCCCAGCATTTT.

V gene TRBV10-2 combines with J gene TRBJ1-5, with 9 bases lining up with TRBD1. CDR1 and CDR2 from the germline V gene are WSHSY and SAAADI. V lost 3 bases and J lost 1; bases outside the gene matches: 4. This CDR3 region has 16 residues. CDR3 nucleotide sequence: TGCGCCAGCAGTGACCCCGGGACAGGGAGCAATCAGCCCCAGCATTTT. Protein sequence: CASSDPGTGSNQPQHF.

This chain joins TRBV18 and TRBJ1-2; D is perhaps TRBD1 (6 bases). Trimming cost V 6 bases and J 2 bases, with 13 bases left between them. The CDR3 runs to 14 residues. The V gene's germline CDR1 is KGHSH and CDR2 LQKENI. The CDR3 coding sequence is TGTGCCAGCTCCCCAGCGCAGGGGAACTATGGCTACACCTTC. This gives the protein CASSPAQGNYGYTF.

This sequence joins TRBV6-1 and TRBJ2-5; the D gene is possibly TRBD1 (6 bases). There are 13 residues in the CDR3. Trimming cost V 6 bases and J 2 bases, with 10 bases left between them. Germline lookup yields CDR1 MNHNS and CDR2 SASEGT. The CDR3 nucleotides are TGTGCCAGCAGGGTACAGGGTCAAGAGACCCAGTACTTC. It specifies CASRVQGQETQYF.